These 30 T cell receptor beta chains came from one sample sequenced in a study of patients and donors after allogeneic stem cell transplantation. One entry per CDR3 protein results from TCRdb running MiXCR on the RT-PCR reads. The sample has about 400,000 distinct CDR3 sequences; more than 15% are singletons. Sequencing input: blood, either unsorted or a sorted T cell fraction (not recorded which). Every receptor here comes from a human donor who was either an allogeneic HSCT recipient or a stem cell or donor lymphocyte infusion donor (not recorded which). It is not recorded whose cells these are; they may come from a transplant donor.

The sample holds a few counts of this clonotype. V is TRBV5-4 and J is TRBJ2-1; 7 nucleotides match TRBD1. The trim removed 4 bases at V and 6 bases at J, leaving 4 bases unmatched. Germline CDR1 SGHNT, CDR2 YYREEE (reference sequence). The CDR3 is 13 residues long. CDR3: CASSEGQANEQFF. The CDR3 DNA is TGTGCCAGCAGCGAAGGACAGGCCAATGAGCAGTTCTTC.

This clonotype occurred a few times. This sequence joins TRBV7-2 and TRBJ1-2; possible D gene TRBD1, 5 bases. Germline CDR1 is SGHTA and CDR2 is FQGNSA. Trimming pared 1 base from V and 5 bases from J, leaving 14 bases between. The CDR3 runs to 15 residues. The CDR3 sequence is CASSLVWGERYGYTF. For the CDR3, the DNA is TGTGCCAGCAGCTTAGTCTGGGGCGAGAGATATGGCTACACCTTC.

The genes are TRBV9 and TRBJ1-1; no firm D call. The CDR3 extends over 15 amino acids. Germline loops: CDR1 SGDLS, CDR2 YYNGEE. Trimming took 0 bases from V and 1 from J, leaving 10 bases between them. CDR3 in DNA: TGTGCCAGCAGCGTAGACCCCCATAAGAACACTGAAGCTTTCTTT. This codes for CASSVDPHKNTEAFF. The full variable domain, rest sourced from reference TRBV9 and TRBJ1-1, is DSGVTQTPKHLITATGQRVTLRCSPRSGDLSVYWYQQSLDQGLQFLIQYYNGEERAKGNILERFSAQQFPDLHSELNLSSLELGDSALYFCASSVDPHKNTEAFFGQGTRLTVV.

This clonotype was detected a few times. The gene calls are TRBV10-3 and TRBJ1-4, with D tentatively TRBD1 (6 bases). Germline V gene lookup returns CDR1 ENHRY and CDR2 SYGVKD. Trimming removed 9 bases from V and 2 bases from J, with 19 bases in between. The length of the CDR3 is 16 residues. In DNA form, the CDR3 reads TGTGCCATGGGCCGGGGGGGGCCTGGGACTAATGAAAAACTGTTTTTT. Translating it yields CAMGRGGPGTNEKLFF.

The rearrangement uses TRBV24-1 and TRBJ1-1, with D possibly matching TRBD1 (6 bases). Looked up from germline, CDR1 is KGHDR and CDR2 is SFDVKD. The V gene lost 4 bases and the J gene lost 1 base, with 6 bases spanning the gap. This CDR3 has 13 amino acids. The DNA for the CDR3 is TGTGCCACCAGTGAGGGACAGAACACTGAAGCTTTCTTT. Protein product: CATSEGQNTEAFF.

The chain has TRBV6-1 and TRBJ1-1; no firm D call. With 6 bases removed from V and 1 base from J, the gap between germline ends came to 15 bases. The CDR3 is 15 residues long. Germline values: CDR1 MNHNS, CDR2 SASEGT. CDR3 in DNA: TGTGCCAGCAGCCTCTTAGGGTTCGGGAACACTGAAGCTTTCTTT. This codes for CASSLLGFGNTEAFF.

The chain employs TRBV30 and TRBJ1-2; 10 positions agree with TRBD1. The trim removed 0 bases at V and 7 bases at J, leaving 8 bases unmatched. The CDR3 length is 15 residues. Per germline, CDR1 GTSNPN and CDR2 SVGIG (reference sequence). The CDR3 spells CAWSVGTGVKSGYTF. The CDR3 DNA is TGTGCCTGGAGTGTAGGGACAGGGGTAAAGAGTGGCTACACCTTC.

This clonotype was seen many times. The chain links TRBV12-3 or TRBV12-4 to TRBJ2-2; D may be TRBD1 (6 bases). CDR3 size: 13 residues. The V end was cut by 3 bases, the J end by 6 bases, with 8 bases between. CDR3 amino acids: CASSFTGPGELFF. For the CDR3, the DNA is TGTGCCAGCAGTTTTACAGGGCCCGGGGAGCTGTTTTTT.

This clonotype was found many times. The chain has TRBV10-3 and TRBJ2-5, with 9 bases lining up with TRBD1. CDR3 length: 13 amino acids. The germline V gene encodes CDR1 ENHRY and CDR2 SYGVKD. With V trimmed by 7 bases and J by 4 bases, 4 bases remained unmatched. Written as DNA, the CDR3 is TGTGCCATCACGAACAGGGGGCGAGAGACCCAGTACTTC. It codes for CAITNRGRETQYF.

The chain uses TRBV6-1 and TRBJ2-1; 7 nucleotides line up with TRBD1. CDR1 MNHNS and CDR2 SASEGT come from the germline V gene. J lost 8 bases, V lost 7 bases, and 11 bases had no gene match. This CDR3 is built from 14 residues. The CDR3 sequence is CASTDRTGGDEQFF. For the CDR3, the DNA is TGTGCCAGCACAGACAGGACAGGTGGGGATGAGCAGTTCTTC.

The chain joins TRBV12-3 or TRBV12-4 to TRBJ1-1, with D perhaps TRBD1 (5 bases). V lost 5 bases and J 4 bases, leaving 23 bases between the germline ends. The CDR3 is made up of 17 amino acids. CDR3 sequence (DNA): TGTGCCAGCAGTCAGACTTTTATACGGGGGTATCGCACTGAAGCTTTCTTT. This sequence encodes CASSQTFIRGYRTEAFF.

This clonotype has a handful of counts. This CDR3 is CASSPGARDNNEQFF. CDR3 nucleotide sequence: TGCGCCAGCAGCCCCGGGGCCCGAGATAACAATGAGCAGTTCTTC. The V call is TRBV5-1, the J call TRBJ2-1; D may be TRBD1 or TRBD2 (5 bases each). The CDR3 consists of 15 residues. With 4 bases removed from V and 5 bases from J, the gap between germline ends came to 16 bases. The germline gives CDR1 SGHRS, CDR2 YFSETQ. The full variable domain, with the rest looked up from reference TRBV5-1 and TRBJ2-1, is KAGVTQTPRYLIKTRGQQVTLSCSPISGHRSVSWYQQTPGQGLQFLFEYFSETQRNKGNFPGRFSGRQFSNSRSEMNVSTLELGDSALYLCASSPGARDNNEQFFGPGTRLTVL.

The V gene is TRBV19, the J gene TRBJ1-5, with 8 bases fitting TRBD1. The CDR3 is 17 amino acids. With 3 bases clipped from V and 2 bases from J, the junction kept 9 bases outside the gene matches. The germline gives CDR1 LNHDA, CDR2 SQIVND (reference sequence). The CDR3 region has the DNA TGTGCCAGTAGTATCGATTGGGGGGACAGGCGCAATCAGCCCCAGCATTTT. Encoded protein: CASSIDWGDRRNQPQHF.

This clonotype appeared a few times. The chain couples TRBV19 to TRBJ1-5; D is possibly TRBD1 (5 bases). CDR3 length: 15 amino acids. Germline values: CDR1 LNHDA, CDR2 SQIVND (reference sequence). V lost 10 bases and J 6 bases, leaving 22 bases between the germline ends. This CDR3 is CATLGPGVGVQPQHF. The CDR3, as DNA: TGTGCCACCCTTGGTCCGGGGGTCGGAGTTCAGCCCCAGCATTTT. Using reference TRBV19 and TRBJ1-5 for the parts outside the CDR3, the full variable domain is DGGITQSPKYLFRKEGQNVTLSCEQNLNHDAMYWYRQDPGQGLRLIYYSQIVNDFQKGDIAEGYSVSREKKESFPLTVTSAQKNPTAFYLCATLGPGVGVQPQHFGDGTRLSIL.

V gene TRBV9 combines with J gene TRBJ2-2; 8 nucleotides align to TRBD2. In germline, CDR1 is SGDLS, CDR2 YYNGEE. With V trimmed by 0 bases and J by 1 base, 2 bases remained unmatched. The CDR3 length is 16 residues. The CDR3 DNA reads TGTGCCAGCAGCGTAGTAGCGGGGAAGAACACCGGGGAGCTGTTTTTT. Translated, it gives CASSVVAGKNTGELFF.

This chain uses TRBV2 with TRBJ2-7, with D perhaps matching TRBD2 (6 bases). V was trimmed by 7 bases and J by 0 bases, leaving 13 bases between them. Germline CDR1 SNHLY, CDR2 FYNNEI. The CDR3 has 14 residues. Here the CDR3 DNA reads TGTGCCAGCATTTCCGGGGGTTTCTCCTACGAGCAGTACTTC. It translates to CASISGGFSYEQYF.

A few counts support this clonotype. The chain combines TRBV24-1 with TRBJ2-1, with D possibly TRBD2 on 5 matching bases. Germline CDR1 reads KGHDR; CDR2 reads SFDVKD. The CDR3 sequence is 14 residues long. With 7 bases removed from V and 3 bases from J, the gap between germline ends came to 12 bases. The CDR3 protein is CATSVQGSYNEQFF. The CDR3 DNA reads TGTGCCACCAGCGTCCAAGGGAGCTACAATGAGCAGTTCTTC.

A few counts support this clonotype. This chain links TRBV6-2 or TRBV6-3 with TRBJ1-5; a weak D match, TRBD1 (6 bases). Germline V gene lookup returns CDR1 MNHEY and CDR2 SVGEGT. Trimming took 5 bases from V and 0 from J, leaving 11 bases between them. The CDR3 length is 15 residues. CDR3 bases: TGTGCCAGCAGTAGGACAGCCTATAGCAATCAGCCCCAGCATTTT. Amino acid sequence: CASSRTAYSNQPQHF.

The chain couples TRBV19 to TRBJ2-2; no reliable D call. V was shortened by 3 bases and J by 2 bases, with 13 bases between the two germline ends. The CDR3 has 16 amino acids. CDR1 and CDR2 from the germline V gene are LNHDA and SQIVND (reference sequence). CDR3 in amino acids: CASSMGFFGNTGELFF. CDR3 bases: TGTGCCAGTAGTATGGGATTTTTCGGCAACACCGGGGAGCTGTTTTTT.

This clonotype turned up a few times. The chain uses TRBV9 and TRBJ2-7, with TRBD2 identical over 8 bases. The CDR3 covers 15 residues. CDR1 is SGDLS and CDR2 is YYNGEE in the germline V gene. V lost 2 bases to trimming and J lost 3 bases; unmatched junction nucleotides: 7. CDR3 bases: TGTGCCAGCAGCGTCGCGGGGGGCCCGTTCTACGAGCAGTACTTC. Translating gives CASSVAGGPFYEQYF.

The V gene is TRBV2, the J gene TRBJ2-3; D unclear. V was pared by 7 bases and J by 0 bases, with 8 bases between. The germline V gene encodes CDR1 SNHLY and CDR2 FYNNEI. The CDR3 totals 13 residues. Here the CDR3 DNA reads TGTGCCAGCAAGACCGGTAGCACAGATACGCAGTATTTT. Translated, it gives CASKTGSTDTQYF.

This clonotype has a handful of counts. V and J are TRBV20-1 and TRBJ2-1, with D maybe TRBD2 (5 bases). Germline V gene sequence: CDR1 DFQATT, CDR2 SNEGSKA (reference sequence). Trimming stripped 1 base from V and 6 bases from J, with 10 bases between. The length of the CDR3 is 13 residues. CDR3: CSARAPAANEQFF. CDR3 in DNA: TGCAGTGCTAGAGCCCCAGCGGCCAATGAGCAGTTCTTC.

In this sample, this clonotype turned up a few times. The J gene is TRBJ1-1, the V gene TRBV5-6; D gene ambiguous. Germline V gene data show CDR1 as SGHDT and CDR2 as YYEEEE. V gave up 4 bases and J gave up 4 bases, with 17 bases separating them. The CDR3 consists of 15 residues. The CDR3 protein is CASSTISRGGTEAFF. CDR3 bases: TGTGCCAGCAGCACTATCTCCCGGGGAGGCACTGAAGCTTTCTTT. The whole variable domain, remainder taken from reference TRBV5-6 and TRBJ1-1, is DAGVTQSPTHLIKTRGQQVTLRCSPKSGHDTVSWYQQALGQGPQFIFQYYEEEERQRGNFPDRFSGHQFPNYSSELNVNALLLGDSALYLCASSTISRGGTEAFFGQGTRLTVV.

This clonotype was seen a few times. This chain links TRBV6-5 with TRBJ1-5; TRBD1 matches at 9 bases. The CDR3 totals 19 residues. The germline gives CDR1 MNHEY, CDR2 SVGAGI. With V trimmed by 2 bases and J by 7 bases, 18 bases remained unmatched. The CDR3 DNA is TGTGCCAGCAGTTACGGGCCGGACAGGGGCAGTCCAGTGCGGCAGCCCCAGCATTTT. It encodes CASSYGPDRGSPVRQPQHF.

This clonotype has just a few counts. The chain carries TRBV6-1 and TRBJ1-1, with D tentatively TRBD1 (6 bases). The length of the CDR3 is 14 residues. Trimming stripped 7 bases from V and 0 bases from J, with 12 bases between. Germline loops: CDR1 MNHNS, CDR2 SASEGT. DNA for the CDR3: TGTGCCAGCATCAAACAGGGCATGAACACTGAAGCTTTCTTT. It encodes CASIKQGMNTEAFF.

This clonotype was recorded at least ten times. The rearrangement links TRBV6-2 or TRBV6-3 to TRBJ2-2, with D maybe TRBD2 (5 bases). CDR1 and CDR2 (germline): MNHEY, SVGEGT. The germline V and J ends were trimmed by 8 bases and 4 bases, with 11 bases remaining between them. The CDR3 runs to 13 residues. For the CDR3, the DNA is TGTGCCAGCGGAAAAGGAGGCACCGGGGAGCTGTTTTTT. It translates to CASGKGGTGELFF.

The chain has TRBV2 and TRBJ2-1, with a possible D match to TRBD2 (6 bases). Trimming took 5 bases from V and 7 from J, leaving 12 bases between them. The germline V gene encodes CDR1 SNHLY and CDR2 FYNNEI. CDR3 length: 13 residues. The chain's CDR3 is CASSQRAGNEQFF. In DNA form, the CDR3 reads TGTGCCAGCAGTCAGCGGGCGGGGAATGAGCAGTTCTTC.

This rearrangement joins TRBV6-5 to TRBJ2-7; 8 bases match TRBD1. The CDR3 is made up of 15 amino acids. After removal of 2 bases from V and 7 bases from J, the junction contained 10 bases not matched to a gene. The germline CDR1 and CDR2 sequences are MNHEY and SVGAGI. CDR3 nucleotides: TGTGCCAGCAGTTACCCGGACAGGGTAGGAGGGGAGCAGTACTTC. Its translation: CASSYPDRVGGEQYF.

The J gene is TRBJ2-1, the V gene TRBV12-3 or TRBV12-4; TRBD1 matches at 7 bases. CDR3 length equals 18 residues. Trimming took 1 base from V and 1 from J; bases not matched to a gene: 10. The CDR3 loop is CASSLGGGFGLSYNEQFF. CDR3 coding DNA: TGTGCCAGCAGTTTAGGAGGGGGCTTTGGCTTGTCCTACAATGAGCAGTTCTTC.

In this sample, this clonotype turned up a few times. The chain links TRBV11-2 to TRBJ1-2; D is uncertain. V shed 0 bases and J shed 4 bases, with 12 bases lying between them. Germline V CDR1 and CDR2: SGHAT, FQNNGV. The CDR3 totals 15 residues. The CDR3 loop is CASSLDHKGVYGYTF. CDR3 DNA sequence: TGTGCCAGCAGCTTAGATCACAAGGGCGTCTATGGCTACACCTTC. The complete variable domain, with remaining parts taken from reference TRBV11-2 and TRBJ1-2, reads EAGVAQSPRYKIIEKRQSVAFWCNPISGHATLYWYQQILGQGPKLLIQFQNNGVVDDSQLPKDRFSAERLKGVDSTLKIQPAKLEDSAVYLCASSLDHKGVYGYTFGSGTRLTVV.